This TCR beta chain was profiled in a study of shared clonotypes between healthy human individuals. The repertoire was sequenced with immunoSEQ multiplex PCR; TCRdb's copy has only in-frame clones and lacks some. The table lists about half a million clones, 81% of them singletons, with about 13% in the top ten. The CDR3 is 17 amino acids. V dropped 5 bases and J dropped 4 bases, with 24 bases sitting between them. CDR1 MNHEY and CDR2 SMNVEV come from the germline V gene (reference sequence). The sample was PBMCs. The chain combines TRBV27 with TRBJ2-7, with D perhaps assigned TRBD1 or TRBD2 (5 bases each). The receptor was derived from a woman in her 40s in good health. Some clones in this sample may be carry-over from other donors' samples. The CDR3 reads CASSLRLGRTPGYEQYF. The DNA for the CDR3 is TGTGCCAGCAGTCTCCGTCTGGGACGGACGCCGGGGTACGAGCAGTACTTC.